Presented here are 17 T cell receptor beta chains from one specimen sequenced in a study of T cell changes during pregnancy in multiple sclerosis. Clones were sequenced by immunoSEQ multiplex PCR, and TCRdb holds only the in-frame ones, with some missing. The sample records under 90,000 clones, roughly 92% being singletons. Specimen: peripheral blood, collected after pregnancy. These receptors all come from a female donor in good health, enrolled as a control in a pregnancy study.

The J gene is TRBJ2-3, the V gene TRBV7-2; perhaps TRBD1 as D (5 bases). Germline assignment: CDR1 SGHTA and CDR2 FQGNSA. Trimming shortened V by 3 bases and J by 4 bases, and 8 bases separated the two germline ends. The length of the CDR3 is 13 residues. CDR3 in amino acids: CASSLQGADTQYF. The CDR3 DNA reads TGTGCCAGCAGCTTGCAGGGTGCAGATACGCAGTATTTT.

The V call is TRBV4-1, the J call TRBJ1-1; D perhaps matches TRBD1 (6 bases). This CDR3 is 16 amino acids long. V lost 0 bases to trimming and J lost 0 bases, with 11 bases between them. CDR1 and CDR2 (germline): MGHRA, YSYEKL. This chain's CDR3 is CASSQEGALMNTEAFF. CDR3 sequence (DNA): TGCGCCAGCAGCCAAGAGGGGGCCCTCATGAACACTGAAGCTTTCTTT.

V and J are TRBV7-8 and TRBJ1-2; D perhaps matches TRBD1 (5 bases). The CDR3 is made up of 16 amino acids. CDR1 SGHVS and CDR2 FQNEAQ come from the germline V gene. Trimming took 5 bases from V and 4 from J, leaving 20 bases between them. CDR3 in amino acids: CASSQAGRDSGYGYTF. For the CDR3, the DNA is TGTGCCAGCAGCCAGGCCGGGCGGGACTCAGGCTATGGCTACACCTTC.

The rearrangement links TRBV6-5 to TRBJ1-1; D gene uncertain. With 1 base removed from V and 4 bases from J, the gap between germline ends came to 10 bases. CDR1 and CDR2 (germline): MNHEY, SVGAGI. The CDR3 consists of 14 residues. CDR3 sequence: CASSYFGVGTEAFF. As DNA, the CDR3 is TGTGCCAGCAGTTACTTCGGGGTGGGCACTGAAGCTTTCTTT.

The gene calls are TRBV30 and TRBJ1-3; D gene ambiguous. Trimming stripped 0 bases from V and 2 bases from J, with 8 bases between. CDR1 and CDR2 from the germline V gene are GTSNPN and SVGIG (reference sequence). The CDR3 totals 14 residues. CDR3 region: CAWSVAGTGNTIYF. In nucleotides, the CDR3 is TGTGCCTGGAGTGTAGCGGGAACTGGAAACACCATATATTTT.

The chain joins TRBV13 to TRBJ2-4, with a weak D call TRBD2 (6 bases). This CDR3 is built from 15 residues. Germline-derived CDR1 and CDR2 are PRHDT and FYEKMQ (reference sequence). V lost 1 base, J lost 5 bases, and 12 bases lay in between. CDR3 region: CASSLAAEGQNIQYF. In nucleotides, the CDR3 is TGTGCCAGCAGCTTAGCCGCGGAGGGGCAAAACATTCAGTACTTC. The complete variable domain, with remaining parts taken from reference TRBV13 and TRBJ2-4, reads AAGVIQSPRHLIKEKRETATLKCYPIPRHDTVYWYQQGPGQDPQFLISFYEKMQSDKGSIPDRFSAQQFSDYHSELNMSSLELGDSALYFCASSLAAEGQNIQYFGAGTRLSVL.

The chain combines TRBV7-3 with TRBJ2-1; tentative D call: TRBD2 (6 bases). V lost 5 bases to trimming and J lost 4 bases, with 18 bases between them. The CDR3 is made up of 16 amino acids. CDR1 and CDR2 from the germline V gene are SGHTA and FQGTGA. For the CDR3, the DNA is TGTGCCAGCAGCCCCCGTGGGGGAGGCGCTTACAATGAGCAGTTCTTC. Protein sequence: CASSPRGGGAYNEQFF.

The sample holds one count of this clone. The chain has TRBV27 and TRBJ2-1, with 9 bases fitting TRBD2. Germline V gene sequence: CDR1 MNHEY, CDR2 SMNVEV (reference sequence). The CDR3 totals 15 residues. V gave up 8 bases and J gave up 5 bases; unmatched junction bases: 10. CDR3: CASRRAGGIDNEQFF. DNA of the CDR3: TGTGCCAGCCGACGGGCGGGAGGGATTGACAATGAGCAGTTCTTC.

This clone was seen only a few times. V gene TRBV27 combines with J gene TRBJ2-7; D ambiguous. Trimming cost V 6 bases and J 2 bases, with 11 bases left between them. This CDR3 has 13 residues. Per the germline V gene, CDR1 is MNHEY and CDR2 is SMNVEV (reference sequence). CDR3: CASRGRPPYEQYF. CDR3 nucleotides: TGTGCCAGCAGGGGCAGGCCTCCCTACGAGCAGTACTTC.

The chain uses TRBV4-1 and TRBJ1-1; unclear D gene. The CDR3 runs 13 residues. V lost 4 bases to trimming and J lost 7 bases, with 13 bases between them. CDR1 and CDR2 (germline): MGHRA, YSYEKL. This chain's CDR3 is CASSPSPPYEAFF. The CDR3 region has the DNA TGCGCCAGCAGCCCCTCCCCACCCTATGAAGCTTTCTTT.

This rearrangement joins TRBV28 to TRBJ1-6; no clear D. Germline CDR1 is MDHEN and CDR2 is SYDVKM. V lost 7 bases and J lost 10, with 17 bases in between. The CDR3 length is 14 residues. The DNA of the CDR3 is TGTGCCAGCACCAAATCAAACTCAGGATCACCCCTCCACTTT. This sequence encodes CASTKSNSGSPLHF.

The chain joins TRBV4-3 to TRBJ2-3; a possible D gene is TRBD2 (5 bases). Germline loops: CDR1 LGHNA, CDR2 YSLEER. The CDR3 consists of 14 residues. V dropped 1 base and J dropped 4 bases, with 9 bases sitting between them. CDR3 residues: CASSQGISADTQYF. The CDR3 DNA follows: TGCGCCAGCAGCCAAGGGATTAGCGCAGATACGCAGTATTTT.

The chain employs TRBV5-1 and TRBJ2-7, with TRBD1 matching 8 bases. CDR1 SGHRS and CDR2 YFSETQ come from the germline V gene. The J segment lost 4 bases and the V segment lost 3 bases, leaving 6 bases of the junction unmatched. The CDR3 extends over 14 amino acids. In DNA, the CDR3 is TGCGCCAGCAGCTCGGCGGGACAGGCGTACGAGCAGTACTTC. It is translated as CASSSAGQAYEQYF.

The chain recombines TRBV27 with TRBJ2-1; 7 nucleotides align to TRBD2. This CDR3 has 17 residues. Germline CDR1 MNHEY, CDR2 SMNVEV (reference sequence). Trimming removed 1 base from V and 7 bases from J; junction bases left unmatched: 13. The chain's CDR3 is CASSLYSGAGVGNEQFF. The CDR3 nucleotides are TGTGCCAGCAGTTTATATTCGGGCGCGGGAGTGGGGAATGAGCAGTTCTTC.

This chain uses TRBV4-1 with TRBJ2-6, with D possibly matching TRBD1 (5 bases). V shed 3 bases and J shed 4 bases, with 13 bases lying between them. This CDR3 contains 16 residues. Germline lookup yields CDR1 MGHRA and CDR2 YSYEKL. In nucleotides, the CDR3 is TGCGCCAGCAGCCACCTTAAGGGGTCCGGGGCCAACGTCCTGACTTTC. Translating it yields CASSHLKGSGANVLTF.

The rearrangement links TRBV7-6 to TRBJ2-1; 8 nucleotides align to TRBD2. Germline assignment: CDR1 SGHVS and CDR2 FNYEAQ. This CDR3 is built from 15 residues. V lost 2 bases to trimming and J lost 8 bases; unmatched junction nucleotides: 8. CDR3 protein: CASSLSGLAGDEQFF. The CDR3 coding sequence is TGTGCCAGCAGCTTATCTGGACTAGCAGGGGATGAGCAGTTCTTC.

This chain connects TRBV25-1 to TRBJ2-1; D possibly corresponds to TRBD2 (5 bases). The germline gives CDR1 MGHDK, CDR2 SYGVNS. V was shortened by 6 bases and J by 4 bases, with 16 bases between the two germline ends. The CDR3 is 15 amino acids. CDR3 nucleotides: TGTGCCAGCAGAGGTCGGAGCGGACTTTACAATGAGCAGTTCTTC. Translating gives CASRGRSGLYNEQFF.